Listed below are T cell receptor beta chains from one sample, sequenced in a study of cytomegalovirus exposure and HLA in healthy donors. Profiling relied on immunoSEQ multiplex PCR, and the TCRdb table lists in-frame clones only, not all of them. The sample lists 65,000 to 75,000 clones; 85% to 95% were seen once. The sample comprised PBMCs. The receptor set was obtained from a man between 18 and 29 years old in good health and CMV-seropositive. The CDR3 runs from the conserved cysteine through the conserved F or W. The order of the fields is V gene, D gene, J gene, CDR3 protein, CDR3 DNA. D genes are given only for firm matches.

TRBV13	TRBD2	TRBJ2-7	CASSPTVRAGGRDEQYF	TGTGCCAGCAGCCCCACGGTTCGGGCGGGAGGTCGCGACGAGCAGTACTTC
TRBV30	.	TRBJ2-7	CAWSNVEDEQYF	TGTGCCTGGAGTAACGTAGAGGACGAGCAGTACTTC
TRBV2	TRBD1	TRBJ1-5	CASRGPTGAGNQPQHF	TGTGCCAGCAGAGGCCCGACAGGGGCCGGCAATCAGCCCCAGCATTTT
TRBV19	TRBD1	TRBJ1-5	CASSTPITGGADQPQHF	TGTGCCAGTAGTACCCCTATAACAGGGGGCGCGGATCAGCCCCAGCATTTT
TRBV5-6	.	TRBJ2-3	CASSWRDEGTDTQYF	TGTGCCAGCAGCTGGAGGGATGAGGGCACAGATACGCAGTATTTT
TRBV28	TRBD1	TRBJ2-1	CASSWDRASYNEQFF	TGTGCCAGCAGTTGGGACAGGGCCTCCTACAATGAGCAGTTCTTC
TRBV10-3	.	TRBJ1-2	CAISEIGPYGYTF	TGTGCCATCAGTGAAATCGGTCCCTATGGCTACACCTTC
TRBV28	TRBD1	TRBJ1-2	CASRNRGKNGYTF	TGTGCCAGCAGAAACAGGGGTAAGAATGGCTACACCTTC
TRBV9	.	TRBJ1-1	CASSVGPNTEAFF	TGTGCCAGCAGCGTAGGTCCTAACACTGAAGCTTTCTTT
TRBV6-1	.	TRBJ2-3	CASSVGPRDTQYF	TGTGCCAGCAGTGTGGGCCCCCGAGATACGCAGTATTTT
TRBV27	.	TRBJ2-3	CASREGGDTQYF	TGTGCCAGCAGGGAGGGAGGAGATACGCAGTATTTT
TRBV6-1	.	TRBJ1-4	CASTAKGSDEKLFF	TGTGCCAGTACCGCGAAAGGGAGTGATGAAAAACTGTTTTTT
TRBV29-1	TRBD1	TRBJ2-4	CSVGDRAGNIQYF	TGCAGCGTGGGAGACAGGGCGGGAAACATTCAGTACTTC
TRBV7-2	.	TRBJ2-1	CASSLEATFSNEQFF	TGTGCCAGCAGCTTAGAAGCTACCTTTTCAAATGAGCAGTTCTTC
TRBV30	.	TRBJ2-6	CAWTSIGANVLTF	TGTGCCTGGACATCTATTGGGGCCAACGTCCTGACTTTC
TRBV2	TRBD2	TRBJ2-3	CASREGLAIATQYF	TGTGCCAGCAGGGAGGGACTAGCGATCGCTACGCAGTATTTT
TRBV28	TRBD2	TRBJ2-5	CASSLGTSGELETQYF	TGTGCCAGCAGCCTCGGGACTAGCGGGGAGTTAGAGACCCAGTACTTC
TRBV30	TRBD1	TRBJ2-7	CAWKTGASDEQYF	TGTGCCTGGAAGACAGGGGCCTCCGACGAGCAGTACTTC
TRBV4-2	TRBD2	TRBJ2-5	CASSQDQRTSTAQYF	TGTGCCAGCAGCCAAGATCAGAGGACTAGCACGGCCCAGTACTTC
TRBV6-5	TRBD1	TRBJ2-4	CASSYGQGANIQYF	TGTGCCAGCAGTTACGGACAGGGTGCAAACATTCAGTACTTC
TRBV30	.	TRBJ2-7	CAWTFGSGLYF	TGTGCCTGGACTTTCGGGAGCGGTCTATACTTC
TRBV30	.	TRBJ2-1	CAWSVQGSEQFF	TGTGCCTGGAGTGTACAGGGCAGTGAGCAGTTCTTC
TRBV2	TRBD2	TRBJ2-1	CASSEVGLAGGDEQFF	TGTGCCAGCAGTGAAGTCGGGCTAGCGGGAGGGGATGAGCAGTTCTTC